This T cell receptor beta chain is drawn from a study of blood T cells in healthy people across ages (dated by TCRdb to 2013 to 2016). About the study as a whole: In model experiments, template switching captured about one uniquely barcoded TCR beta cDNA molecule for every two T cells. The study measured age-related changes in TCR beta repertoire diversity using deep sequencing normalized with unique cDNA molecular identifiers. The donors were divided into four age groups: young (average roughly 15 years), middle-aged (approximately 39), aged (roughly 66) and long-lived (about 79). To avoid experimental bias, donors of different ages were spread randomly across the sequencing lanes. The study analyzed two additional independent replicas of 1 million unique cDNA reads from the same blood draw for two donors, one aged 18 to 29 and one aged 80 or older. Overall study outcomes, separate from this receptor: Because profiling used bulk unsorted PBMCs, naive and antigen-experienced compartments could not be compared conclusively. Total diversity estimates from one million sequenced T cells were considered lower bounds and underestimates. Compared with the aged group, the long-lived group had more naive CD4+ T cells, fewer expanded clones and increased TCR diversity, a pattern suggesting age selection. The CMV infection status of donors was not known, potentially confounding age-related changes in expanded clonotypes. Observed TCR beta diversity per million T cells fell roughly linearly with age, and a significant reduction was already apparent by age around 40. The percentage of naive T cells measured by flow cytometry correlated strongly with observed TCR beta diversity.

Receptors were amplified or captured by 5' RACE. Reads for this sample came from an Illumina HiSeq 2500. A second PCR of about 7 to 12 cycles was performed with a sample-barcoded 5' primer and a J-beta primer mix. Each TCR beta cDNA molecule received a unique molecular identifier from a template-switch 5' adaptor carrying 12 random nucleotides. Each sample yielded at least 2.5 million CDR3-containing paired-end reads. First-strand cDNA was synthesized from all RNA with the Mint cDNA synthesis kit, primed by a TRBC-specific oligonucleotide. Following uracil-DNA glycosylase treatment, all cDNA underwent a first 18-cycle PCR with the universal primers M1SS and BC2_uni_R. Per the source publication's procedure: Each sample was normalized by randomly selecting 1 million high-quality reads, each carrying a distinct molecular identifier. Instead of being binned into consensus sequences, reads that shared molecular identifiers were thrown out. MiTCR, set to a Q25 quality threshold and the strictest error-elimination algorithm, was used for CDR3 identification, clonotype clustering and error correction. Lower-bound total TCR beta diversity was estimated with a nonparametric unseen species model using Euler transformation. TCRdb took the public reads, trimmed them with fastp at Q25, ran MiXCR for clone calling and kept in-frame beta chains. For every CDR3 protein sequence, its rows merge into one entry that carries the most common genes and DNA. The V and J calls were determined by TCRdb, not by the authors. In this sample the table shows more than 1,400,000 distinct CDR3 sequences, 42% of which occur a single time. The ten largest clones capture under 8% of the sample.

The donors were roughly 38 Caucasian individuals from Russia, aged roughly 6 to 90 years, who were systemically healthy. Each donor gave ten milliliters of peripheral blood, drawn into EDTA-treated Vacutainer tubes. Ficoll-Paque density-gradient centrifugation was used to isolate PBMCs, with at least 6 million obtained per sample. Total RNA, at least 5 micrograms per sample, was extracted from PBMCs with Trizol reagent. The percentages of naive CD45RAhigh/CD27high T cells were determined by flow cytometry on a PBMC aliquot from every donor. From the cysteine up to the phenylalanine, the CDR3 has a length of 15 residues. The CDR3 DNA has 45 bases and is translated from base 1. V drops 2 bases and J drops 7 bases, leaving 17 bases in between. The germline V gene supplies CDR1 SGHTA and CDR2 FQGNSA. Notes on this clonotype: No cognate antigen has been identified for it. Base qualities are missing; no much larger clone stands one base away.

The clonotype comes from a woman under 30 in good health. The specimen sequenced was blood. Here the chain combines TRBV7-2 and TRBJ1-2, with the D gene uncertain. The CDR3: CASSLFSNGERGYTF. The DNA is as follows: TGTGCCAGCAGCTTATTTTCCAACGGGGAGCGTGGCTACACCTTC. When the CDR3 is completed using the reference TRBV7-2 and TRBJ1-2 genes on either side, the full variable domain is GAGVSQSPSNKVTEKGKDVELRCDPISGHTALYWYRQSLGQGLEFLIYFQGNSAPDKSGLPSDRFSAERTGGSVSTLTIQRTQQEDSAVYLCASSLFSNGERGYTFGSGTRLTVV.